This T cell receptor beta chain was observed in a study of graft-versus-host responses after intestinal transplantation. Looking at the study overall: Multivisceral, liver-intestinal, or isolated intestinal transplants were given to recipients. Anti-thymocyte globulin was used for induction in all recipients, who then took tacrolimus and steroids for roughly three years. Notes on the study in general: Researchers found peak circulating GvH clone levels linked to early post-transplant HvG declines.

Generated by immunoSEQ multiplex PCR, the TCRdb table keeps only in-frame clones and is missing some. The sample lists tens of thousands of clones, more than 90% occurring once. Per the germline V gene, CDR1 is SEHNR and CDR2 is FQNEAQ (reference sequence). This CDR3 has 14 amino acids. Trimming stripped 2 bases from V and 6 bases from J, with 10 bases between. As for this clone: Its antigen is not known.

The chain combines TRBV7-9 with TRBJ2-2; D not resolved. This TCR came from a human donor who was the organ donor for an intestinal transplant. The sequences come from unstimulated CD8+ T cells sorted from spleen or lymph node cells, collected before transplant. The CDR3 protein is CASSLPTLSGELFF. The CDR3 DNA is TGTGCCAGCAGCTTACCGACCTTGTCCGGGGAGCTGTTTTTT.